This T cell receptor beta chain appears in the sequencing data of a study of shared clonotypes between healthy human individuals. Study results and caveats: Naive subsets generally had larger estimated richness than memory subsets. What limited the represented genetic and exposure-history diversity was the small number of donors. Clonotype sharing among donors likely depends on sequencing depth.

Positively selected for CCR7, the CD45RO-negative cells used as naive CD8 cells excluded terminally differentiated effector memory CD45RA+ cells. CDR1 is LNHDA, CDR2 SQIVND, per germline (reference sequence). Trimming removed 5 bases from V and 5 bases from J; junction bases left unmatched: 6. This CDR3 comprises 13 residues. On this clone: The antigen is undetermined.

Data came from immunoSEQ multiplex PCR; TCRdb stores just in-frame clones and leaves some out. The sample comprises over 2,000,000 clones, just under 95% of which are singletons, and approximately 1.7% rests with the top ten. Input material: naive CD8+ T cells from PBMCs. V is TRBV19 and J is TRBJ2-7, with 7 bases matching TRBD1. The origin of this receptor is a man aged 18 to 35 in good health. Some clones in this sample may be carry-over from other donors' samples. CDR3 in DNA: TGTGCCAGTAGTTCCGGGACAGCCGACGAGCAGTACTTC. Translating it yields CASSSGTADEQYF.